This TCR beta chain was profiled in a study of CD8 T cells in ankylosing spondylitis. Generation of TCR beta libraries employed quantitative 5'-RACE incorporating molecular barcodes. MiXCR, applied by TCRdb to the 5' RACE reads, yields one record per CDR3 protein. In the table there are about 250,000 distinct CDR3 sequences, 30% to 40% of which are singletons. The sample holds a few counts of this clonotype. Antigen unknown. General study findings and limits: Within matched ankylosing spondylitis synovial fluid, disease-linked clones were reportedly significantly enriched. Blood from ankylosing spondylitis patients appeared to carry a characteristic roughly eight-variant TCR beta motif. Both synovial fluid and blood in reactive arthritis had previously been reported to carry some motif variants.

Sequencing was performed on blood, either unsorted or a sorted T cell fraction (not recorded which). This clonotype originated in a male donor with ankylosing spondylitis or in good health (not recorded which).

This CDR3 reads CASSQGGLAKNIQYF. DNA for the CDR3: TGTGCCAGCAGTCAGGGGGGGCTAGCCAAAAACATTCAGTACTTC. The chain has TRBV6-1 and TRBJ2-4; D could derive from TRBD1 or TRBD2 (7 bases each). The ends were cut back, 5 bases at V and 0 bases at J, with 11 bases in the middle. In germline, CDR1 is MNHNS, CDR2 SASEGT. The CDR3 has 15 amino acids.